Listed below are T cell receptor beta chains from one sample, sequenced in a study of blood T cells in healthy people across ages. TCRdb redid the calling of the 5' RACE reads with MiXCR, one entry per CDR3 protein. This sample has roughly 1,100,000 distinct CDR3 sequences, with around 27% found just once. Separately, the same data were catalogued under a study of T cells of mothers and their children.

Sequencing was carried out using blood. Receptors were obtained from a girl between 2 and 10 years old in good health. CDR3s include the opening cysteine and the closing phenylalanine or tryptophan. The D gene is left open where the match is weak.

NA | TRBJ2-7 | TRBV28 | CASSLFLWSFPYYEQYF
NA | TRBJ1-2 | TRBV5-1 | CASGNRDNYGYTF
TRBD2 | TRBJ2-5 | TRBV28 | CASSYFGLAGIQETQYF
NA | TRBJ2-7 | TRBV20-1 | CSVSQPLSGGYEQYF
TRBD1 | TRBJ1-2 | TRBV7-9 | CASSLTGGYYGYTF
TRBD2 | TRBJ2-3 | TRBV11-2 | CASSPLFGAGEVDTQYF
NA | TRBJ2-3 | TRBV5-5 | CASSPWDYTDTQYF
TRBD1 | TRBJ2-5 | TRBV12-3/TRBV12-4 | CASSLPDRGGQYF
TRBD2 | TRBJ2-4 | TRBV4-2 | CASSATSGRGDIQYF
NA | TRBJ2-1 | TRBV7-9 | CASSQMTQGFEQFF
NA | TRBJ1-2 | TRBV30 | CAWSYGGPNYGYTF
NA | TRBJ2-5 | TRBV12-3/TRBV12-4 | CASSNRVSEETQYF
NA | TRBJ2-5 | TRBV24-1 | CATSVAEKETQYF
NA | TRBJ2-7 | TRBV2 | CASSEAKSYEQYF
NA | TRBJ1-1 | TRBV7-2 | CASSPRQINTEAFF
NA | TRBJ2-3 | TRBV28 | CASSLWVGMRTDTQYF
TRBD1 | TRBJ2-1 | TRBV2 | CASRAQGAEQFF
TRBD1 | TRBJ1-5 | TRBV20-1 | CSATGQGAPNQPQHF
NA | TRBJ2-4 | TRBV28 | CASSLFLGVKNIQYF
NA | TRBJ2-3 | TRBV7-2 | CASTRLSGRTDTQYF
NA | NA | TRBV2 | CASGWFDEQFF
NA | TRBJ2-4 | TRBV4-1 | CASSLGTVKNIQYF
NA | TRBJ2-3 | TRBV7-2 | CASSTWDSPAPYGQYF
NA | TRBJ2-5 | TRBV3-1 | CASSRLELETQYF